The rows below give T cell receptor beta chains drawn from one sample of a study of CD8+ T cells in alopecia areata. The assay was immunoSEQ multiplex PCR, and TCRdb's table has in-frame clones only and misses some. The data contain 180,000 or so clones, less than 80% of them singletons. Sequenced here: CD8+ T cells sorted from blood, sampled at week 0. Source of these receptors: a human donor with alopecia areata. Each CDR3 is given with its conserved first and last residue. A D gene is named only where the DNA matches it firmly. Some rows have no size entry. The others give once, few or many, or a class for an expanded clone.

size	D	V	J	DNA	CDR3
once	TRBD1	TRBV6-5	TRBJ2-7	TGTGCCAGCAGCCTGACCTCGACAGGGGACGAGCAGTACTTC	CASSLTSTGDEQYF
once	TRBD2	TRBV6-5	TRBJ2-5	TGTGCCAGCAAATTAGCGGGGGCCTTACAAGAGACCCAGTACTTC	CASKLAGALQETQYF
once	.	TRBV27	TRBJ2-1	TGTGCCAGCACCGGGGACTCGTACAATGAGCAGTTCTTC	CASTGDSYNEQFF
.	TRBD1	TRBV9	TRBJ1-5	TGTGCCAGCAGCTCGGGGGACAGGGCACATAGCAATCAGCCCCAGCATTTT	CASSSGDRAHSNQPQHF
.	TRBD2	TRBV15	TRBJ2-1	TGTGCCACCCGTGAAGGCCGGGGGGGTGAGCAGTTCTTC	CATREGRGGEQFF
.	.	TRBV28	TRBJ2-3	TGTGCCAGCAGTACTAATCGACAGGACAGAGATACGCAGTATTTT	CASSTNRQDRDTQYF
few	.	TRBV6-1	TRBJ1-6	TGTGCCAGCAGTGCCTCCACACAGGCCCAGGAGTATAATTCACCCCTCCACTTT	CASSASTQAQEYNSPLHF
few	.	TRBV7-9	TRBJ2-7	TGTGCCGTGCCTTGGCGGGGCATCCCCTACGAGCAGTACTTC	CAVPWRGIPYEQYF
.	.	TRBV7-8	TRBJ2-3	TGTGCCAGCAGCCTGGCGGGGCCTGATACGCAGTATTTT	CASSLAGPDTQYF
.	.	TRBV2	TRBJ2-7	TGTGCCAGCAGTGACCGGTACGAGCAGTACTTC	CASSDRYEQYF
.	.	TRBV20-1	TRBJ1-2	TGCAGTGCGTTATATAACTATGGCTACACCTTC	CSALYNYGYTF
.	.	TRBV27	TRBJ2-2	TGTGCCAGCAGTCTCTACCAGGGTGGCACCGGGGAGCTGTTTTTT	CASSLYQGGTGELFF
.	TRBD1	TRBV5-6	TRBJ1-5	TGTGCCAGCAGCTTCGGCAGGGGGTTGGATCAGCCCCAGCATTTT	CASSFGRGLDQPQHF